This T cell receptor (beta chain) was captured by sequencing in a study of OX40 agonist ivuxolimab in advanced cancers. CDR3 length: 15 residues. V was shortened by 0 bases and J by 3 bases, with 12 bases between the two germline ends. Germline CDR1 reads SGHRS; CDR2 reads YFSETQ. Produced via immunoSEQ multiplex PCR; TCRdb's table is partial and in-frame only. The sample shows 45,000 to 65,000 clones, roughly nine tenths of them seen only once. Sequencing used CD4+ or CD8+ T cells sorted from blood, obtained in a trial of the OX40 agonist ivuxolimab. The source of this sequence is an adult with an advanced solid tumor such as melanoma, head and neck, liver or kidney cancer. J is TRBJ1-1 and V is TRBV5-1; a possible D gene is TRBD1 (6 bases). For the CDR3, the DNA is TGCGCCAGCAGCTTGGCCGGGGGGCTGGACACTGAAGCTTTCTTT. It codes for CASSLAGGLDTEAFF.